This TCR beta chain was sequenced for a study of blood T cell repertoires in COVID-19. Study in general: Nucleic acid was either cDNA or gDNA, and it came from T cells, B-cell-depleted T cells, or PBMCs.

Clones were read by immunoSEQ multiplex PCR, and TCRdb kept only the in-frame ones, dropping some. The sample lists a few hundred thousand clones, roughly 86% occurring once. CDR1 and CDR2 (germline): SGDLS, YYNGEE. This CDR3 contains 15 residues. With 0 bases removed from V and 0 bases from J, the gap between germline ends came to 10 bases. This sequence was found in a man aged 60 to 69 with acute or convalescent COVID-19. Input material: peripheral blood. This chain joins TRBV9 and TRBJ2-7, with D perhaps matching TRBD1 (6 bases). CDR3 residues: CASSVDTGSSYEQYF. In DNA, the CDR3 is TGTGCCAGCAGCGTAGATACAGGGAGCTCCTACGAGCAGTACTTC.